This T cell receptor (beta chain) was profiled in a study of cytomegalovirus exposure and HLA in healthy donors. Findings and caveats of the study: Subsequent analysis revealed that first-cohort TCR clusters tended to co-occur in the 110 or so validation repertoires. Reports described diagnosis of cytomegalovirus status by the classifier as highly specific and sensitive.

This clone showed up just a few times. What it binds is unknown. The protocol was immunoSEQ multiplex PCR, while the TCRdb copy is restricted to in-frame clones and leaves out a portion. The profile shows approximately 200,000 clones, approximately 80% of them singletons. J lost 5 bases, V lost 0 bases, and 13 bases had no gene match. The V gene's germline CDR1 is SGHTA and CDR2 FQGNSA. This CDR3 comprises 19 residues. Separate from the roughly 700-subject first cohort, the roughly 110-subject validation cohort was the one that the donors belonged to. Sequenced sample: PBMCs. The sequence derives from a man aged 18 to 30 in good health and CMV-seropositive. V gene TRBV7-2 combines with J gene TRBJ2-1, with TRBD2 matching over 10 bases. CDR3 in DNA: TGTGCCAGCAGCTTAGCTTGGGGAGCGGGAGGGCTCCCCCACAATGAGCAGTTCTTC. Translated: CASSLAWGAGGLPHNEQFF.